The 7 T cell receptor beta chains below all came from one sample that was sequenced in a study of STAT5B mutations in CD4+ large granular lymphocyte leukemia (dated by TCRdb to between 2021 and 2024). Library preparation employed the immunoSEQ multiplex PCR assay. The immuneACCESS repertoire file appears here via TCRdb, limited to in-frame rearrangements. These files lack a portion of the clones; in checked studies, under half of the deficit traces to unresolved V genes, and the cause of the others is not known. Counted in this sample were 25,000 to 35,000 clones; roughly 76% of them appeared once. Approximately 4% of the sample goes to the ten largest clones. Sequenced material: CD4+ T cells from blood buffy coats. These receptors were obtained from a human donor in good health.

The chain's CDR3 is CASSVGLPGNEQFF. The CDR3 DNA reads as TGTGCCAGCAGCGTAGGACTCCCAGGCAATGAGCAGTTCTTC. This chain links TRBV9 with TRBJ2-1; D gene uncertain. V was clipped by 0 bases and J by 6 bases, with 10 bases between them. Germline loops: CDR1 SGDLS, CDR2 YYNGEE. This CDR3 is built from 14 residues.

This clone was found once. V gene TRBV4-1 combines with J gene TRBJ2-1, with D possibly being TRBD2 (5 bases). Trimming removed 0 bases at V and 6 bases at J, with 6 bases between. Per germline, CDR1 MGHRA and CDR2 YSYEKL. The CDR3 is 13 residues long. CDR3 amino acids: CASSQDGGNEQFF. The CDR3 bases are TGCGCCAGCAGCCAAGACGGAGGCAATGAGCAGTTCTTC.

J is TRBJ2-7 and V is TRBV10-3; 9 bases line up with TRBD2. Germline V lookup: CDR1 ENHRY, CDR2 SYGVKD. CDR3 length: 16 residues. V shed 2 bases and J 1 base; nucleotides not matched to a gene: 6. CDR3 sequence (DNA): TGTGCCATCAGTGAGCAGGCTAGCGGGAAATCCTACGAGCAGTACTTC. Residues: CAISEQASGKSYEQYF.

V and J are TRBV5-1 and TRBJ1-3; D might be TRBD1 (5 bases). This CDR3 spans 15 amino acids. Germline V CDR1 and CDR2: SGHRS, YFSETQ. V lost 0 bases and J 0 bases, leaving 7 bases between the germline ends. The CDR3 DNA sequence: TGCGCCAGCAGCTTGGTAGGGGACTCTGGAAACACCATATATTTT. Amino acid sequence: CASSLVGDSGNTIYF.

This chain uses TRBV5-5 with TRBJ2-2, with D possibly TRBD1 on 5 matching bases. CDR3 size: 15 residues. V lost 6 bases to trimming and J lost 3 bases, with 15 bases between them. Germline CDR1 reads SGHKS; CDR2 reads YYEKEE (reference sequence). The CDR3 sequence: CASNHQGLYTGELFF. In DNA form, the CDR3 reads TGTGCCAGCAACCATCAGGGCTTGTACACCGGGGAGCTGTTTTTT.

The chain uses TRBV9 and TRBJ1-1, with D possibly matching TRBD1 (5 bases). This CDR3 is built from 16 residues. The V gene lost 0 bases and the J gene lost 5 bases, with 17 bases spanning the gap. The germline CDR1 and CDR2 sequences are SGDLS and YYNGEE. The CDR3 spells CASSVEGWLEGTEAFF. As DNA, the CDR3 is TGTGCCAGCAGCGTAGAGGGGTGGTTGGAGGGGACTGAAGCTTTCTTT.

The chain links TRBV7-9 to TRBJ2-3; D is possibly TRBD1 (6 bases). V lost 5 bases and J 8 bases, leaving 17 bases between the germline ends. CDR3 length equals 14 residues. Germline V gene lookup returns CDR1 SEHNR and CDR2 FQNEAQ (reference sequence). The CDR3 is CASSPTGWGVTQYF. The CDR3 DNA is TGTGCCAGCAGCCCTACAGGGTGGGGTGTTACGCAGTATTTT.